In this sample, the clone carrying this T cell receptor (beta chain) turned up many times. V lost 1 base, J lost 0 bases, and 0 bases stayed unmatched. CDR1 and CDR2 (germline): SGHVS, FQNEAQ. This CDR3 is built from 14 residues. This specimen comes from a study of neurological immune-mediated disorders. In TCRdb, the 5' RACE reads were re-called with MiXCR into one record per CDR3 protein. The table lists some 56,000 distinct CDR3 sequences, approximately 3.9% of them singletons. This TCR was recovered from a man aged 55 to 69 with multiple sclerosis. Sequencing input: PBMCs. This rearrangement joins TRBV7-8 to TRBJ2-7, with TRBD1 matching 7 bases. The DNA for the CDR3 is TGTGCCAGCAGCTTAGGGGACAGCTCCTACGAGCAGTACTTC. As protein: CASSLGDSSYEQYF.